This T cell receptor beta chain was sequenced for a study of Ad26.COV2.S vaccination and SARS-CoV-2 variants (dated by TCRdb to about 2021). In the study overall: Vaccine-arm donors were drawn from COV1001, a multicentre, randomized, double-blind, placebo-controlled phase I-IIa trial of Ad26.COV2.S in healthy adults. Dosing of Ad26.COV2.S was intramuscular, at either 5x10^10 or 1x10^11 viral particles, delivered as one shot or as two shots spaced 56 days apart. Blinding of investigators to trial group allocation was maintained during experiments and outcome assessment. The TCR-sequenced set comprised roughly 30 samples: around 20 Ad26.COV2.S vaccine recipients, 5 placebo recipients and 8 SARS-CoV-2 convalescent individuals. TCRbeta repertoire sequencing was used to assess the specificity and breadth of SARS-CoV-2-reactive T cell receptors after Ad26.COV2.S vaccination. Participants in the trial were split at random into five groups of five each, receiving low-dose or high-dose Ad26.COV2.S once or twice, or else placebo on both occasions. Study-wide findings and limitations: It was noted by the authors that total T cell responses may have been underestimated by the TCR breadth and depth analyses. After vaccination, substantial breadth of spike-specific CD8+ and CD4+ T cell responses was reported. Vaccine and placebo recipients had comparable non-spike TCR breadth, which fits with the vaccine containing only spike. The study lacked the statistical power to compare responses across vaccine doses or regimens. Ad26.COV2.S recipients had higher spike-specific TCR breadth than placebo recipients (P = 0.0014).

The treatment or condition label here, explained by the study, means: over 15 received Ad26.COV2.S at low or high dose, single or two shots; a few received placebo; per-sample allocation not given. Repertoires of vaccine and placebo recipients were sequenced from samples collected on day 63 after the first injection. In Cohort 1b, around 23 adults aged 18-55 years were enrolled at a single site in Boston, USA, between 29 July and 7 August 2020. Ad26.COV2.S was a replication-incompetent adenovirus type 26 vector that expressed a prefusion-stabilized SARS-CoV-2 spike protein derived from the original Wuhan strain. TCRbeta CDR3 regions were sequenced with the immunoSEQ Assay. After extraction, genomic DNA underwent amplification by bias-controlled multiplex PCR, followed by high-throughput sequencing. Per the original workflow: To quantify the absolute abundance of every unique TCRbeta CDR3 region, sequences were collapsed and filtered. T cell fraction was estimated by normalizing TCRbeta template counts to usable DNA, with usable DNA measured through amplification of reference genes found in all nucleated cells. Repertoire TCRs were annotated as SARS-CoV-2-specific when V gene, CDR3 amino acid sequence and J gene were exactly matched to a known reactive TCR set. The reference SARS-CoV-2 TCR set was obtained from MIRA and was filtered for enrichment in COVID-19-positive ImmuneCODE repertoires, whereby public or cross-reactive TCRs were removed. Using the MIRA antigens, annotated TCRs were further analysed by specific ORF or by position within an ORF. Breadth was defined as annotated unique rearrangements over total unique productive rearrangements; depth was the summed frequency of those rearrangements. Group comparisons of TCR breadth used two-sided Wilcoxon rank-sum tests. TCRdb obtained this table from immuneACCESS and retained in-frame rearrangements with V and J assigned. These tables miss some clones; where compared with another copy, unresolved V genes account for less than half of the shortfall, and the remainder is unexplained. V and J calls and clone size come straight from that table; D and trimming were deduced from the DNA. The table for this sample lists 240,000 or so clones; over 75% of them were counted only once. About 10% of the sample comes from the top ten.

Worth noting for this clone: What this receptor recognizes is not known. Nothing much larger sits one base from this clone, and base qualities are not available.

V is cut by 6 bases and J by 2 bases, and the space between the germline ends is 8 bases. The CDR3 has 12 amino acids, counting the end cysteine and phenylalanine. Only the CDR3 region is kept as DNA, spanning 36 bases read in frame from base 1. CDR1 and CDR2 are drawn from the germline V gene: SGHRS, YFSETQ. This sequence originates from a person between 18 and 65 years old who received the Ad26.COV2.S COVID-19 vaccine or a placebo. The chain links TRBV5-1 with TRBJ1-2, and perhaps TRBD1 as D gene, on 6 matching bases. The sample here was peripheral blood, taken in a trial of Ad26.COV2.S vaccine versus placebo. Here is the DNA: TGCGCCAGCATGGGGACAAACTATGGCTACACCTTC. This gives the protein CASMGTNYGYTF.